Reported below is one T cell receptor (beta chain). Looked up from germline, CDR1 is MDHEN and CDR2 is SYDVKM. This CDR3 is 14 amino acids long. V was shortened by 5 bases and J by 1 base, with 11 bases between the two germline ends. The sample belongs to a study of blood T cell repertoires in COVID-19. In the study overall: Nucleic acid was either cDNA or gDNA, and it came from T cells, B-cell-depleted T cells, or PBMCs.

Generated by immunoSEQ multiplex PCR, the TCRdb table keeps only in-frame clones and is missing some. The table includes roughly 120,000 clones, 82% detected once. The TCR sequence derives from a man between 65 and 85 years old with acute or convalescent COVID-19. Sequenced sample: peripheral blood. The chain employs TRBV28 and TRBJ1-1; D remains ambiguous. CDR3 in DNA: TGTGCCAGCAGTCTTATTTCCGGGAACACTGAAGCTTTCTTT. Its protein is CASSLISGNTEAFF.